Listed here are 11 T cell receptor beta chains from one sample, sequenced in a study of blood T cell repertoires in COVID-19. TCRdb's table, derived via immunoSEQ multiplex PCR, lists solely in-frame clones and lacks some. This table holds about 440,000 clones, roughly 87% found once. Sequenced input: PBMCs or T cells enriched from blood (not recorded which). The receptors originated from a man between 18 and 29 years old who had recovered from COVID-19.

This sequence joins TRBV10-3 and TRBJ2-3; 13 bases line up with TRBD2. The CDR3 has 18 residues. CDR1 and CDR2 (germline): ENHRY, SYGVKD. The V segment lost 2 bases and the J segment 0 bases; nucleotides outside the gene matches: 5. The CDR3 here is CAISETRGLAGSTDTQYF. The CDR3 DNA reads TGTGCCATCAGTGAGACGCGGGGACTAGCGGGAAGCACAGATACGCAGTATTTT.

CDR3 sequence reads: CASSGARGAYEQYF. The CDR3, as DNA: TGTGCCAGCAGCGGTGCTCGGGGGGCCTACGAGCAGTACTTC. V gene TRBV3-1 (or the pseudogene TRBV3-2) combines with J gene TRBJ2-7; 7 bases fit TRBD2. The CDR3 totals 14 residues. Per germline, CDR1 LGHDT and CDR2 YNNKEL (reference sequence). V gave up 5 bases and J gave up 2 bases; unmatched junction bases: 6.

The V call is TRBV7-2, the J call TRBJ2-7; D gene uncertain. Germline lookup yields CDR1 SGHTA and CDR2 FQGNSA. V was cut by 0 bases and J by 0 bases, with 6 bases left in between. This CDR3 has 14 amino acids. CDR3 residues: CASSLALSSYEQYF. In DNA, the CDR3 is TGTGCCAGCAGCTTAGCACTGAGCTCCTACGAGCAGTACTTC.

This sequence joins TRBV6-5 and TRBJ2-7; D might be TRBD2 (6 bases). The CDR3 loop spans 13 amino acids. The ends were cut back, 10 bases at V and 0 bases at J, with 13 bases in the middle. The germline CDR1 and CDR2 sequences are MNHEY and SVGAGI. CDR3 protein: CATHSGYSYEQYF. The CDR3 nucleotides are TGTGCCACCCATAGCGGATACTCCTACGAGCAGTACTTC.

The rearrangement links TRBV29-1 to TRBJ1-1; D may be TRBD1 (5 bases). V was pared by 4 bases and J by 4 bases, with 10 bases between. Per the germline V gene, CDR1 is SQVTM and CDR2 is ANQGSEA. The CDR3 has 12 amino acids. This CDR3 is CSVVGGVTEAFF. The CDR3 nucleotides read TGCAGCGTTGTAGGAGGGGTCACTGAAGCTTTCTTT.

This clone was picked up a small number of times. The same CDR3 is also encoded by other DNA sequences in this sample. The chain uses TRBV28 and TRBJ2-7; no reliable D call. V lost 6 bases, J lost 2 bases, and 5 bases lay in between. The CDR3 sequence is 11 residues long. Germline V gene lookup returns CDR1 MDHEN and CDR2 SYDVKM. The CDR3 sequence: CASRAAYEQYF. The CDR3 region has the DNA TGTGCCAGCAGGGCGGCCTACGAGCAGTACTTC.

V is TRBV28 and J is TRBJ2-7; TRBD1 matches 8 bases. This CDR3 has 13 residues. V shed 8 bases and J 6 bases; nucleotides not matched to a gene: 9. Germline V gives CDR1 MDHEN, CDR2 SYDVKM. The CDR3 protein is CASLDRENREQYF. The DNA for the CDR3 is TGTGCCAGCCTGGACAGGGAGAACCGCGAGCAGTACTTC.

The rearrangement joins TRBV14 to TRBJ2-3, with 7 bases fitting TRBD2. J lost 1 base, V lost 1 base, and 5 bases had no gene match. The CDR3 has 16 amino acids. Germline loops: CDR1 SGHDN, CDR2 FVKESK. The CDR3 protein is CASSQGGGGRTDTQYF. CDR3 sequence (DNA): TGTGCCAGCAGCCAAGGGGGCGGGGGACGCACAGATACGCAGTATTTT. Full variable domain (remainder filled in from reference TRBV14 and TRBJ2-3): EAGVTQFPSHSVIEKGQTVTLRCDPISGHDNLYWYRRVMGKEIKFLLHFVKESKQDESGMPNNRFLAERTGGTYSTLKVQPAELEDSGVYFCASSQGGGGRTDTQYFGPGTRLTVL.

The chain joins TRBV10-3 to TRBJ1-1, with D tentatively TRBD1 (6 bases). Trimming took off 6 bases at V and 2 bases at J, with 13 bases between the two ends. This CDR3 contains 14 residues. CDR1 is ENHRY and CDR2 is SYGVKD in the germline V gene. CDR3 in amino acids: CAIRGGAANTEAFF. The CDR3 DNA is TGTGCCATCAGGGGGGGGGCAGCCAACACTGAAGCTTTCTTT.

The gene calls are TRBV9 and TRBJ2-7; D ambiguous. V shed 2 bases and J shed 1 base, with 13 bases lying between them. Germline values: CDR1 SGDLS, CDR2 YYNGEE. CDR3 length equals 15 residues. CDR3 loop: CASSVEDSSSYEQYF. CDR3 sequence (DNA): TGTGCCAGCAGCGTCGAGGATTCAAGTTCCTACGAGCAGTACTTC.

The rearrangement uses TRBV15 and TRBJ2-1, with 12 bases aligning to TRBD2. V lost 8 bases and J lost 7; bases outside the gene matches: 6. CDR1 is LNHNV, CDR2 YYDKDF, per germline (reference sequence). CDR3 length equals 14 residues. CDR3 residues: CATSSGGAGNEQFF. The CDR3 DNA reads TGTGCCACCTCTAGCGGGGGGGCCGGGAATGAGCAGTTCTTC.